These 10 T cell receptor beta chains originate from one sample sequenced in a study of blood T cell repertoires in COVID-19. Generated by immunoSEQ multiplex PCR, the TCRdb table keeps only in-frame clones and is missing some. The data show about 300,000 clones, more than 75% seen once. Sequencing input: PBMCs or T cells enriched from blood (not recorded which). These receptors came from a woman under 30 who had recovered from COVID-19.

V gene TRBV19 combines with J gene TRBJ2-7; TRBD1 is a possible D gene (6 bases). V was pared by 4 bases and J by 3 bases, with 10 bases between. The CDR3 is 13 amino acids. CDR1 LNHDA and CDR2 SQIVND come from the germline V gene (reference sequence). As DNA, the CDR3 is TGTGCCAGTAGTAGGCGAGGGGGCTACGAGCAGTACTTC. Protein product: CASSRRGGYEQYF.

The chain combines TRBV12-5 with TRBJ2-7, with 10 positions matching TRBD1. V lost 7 bases, J lost 2 bases, and 14 bases stayed unmatched. The germline V gene encodes CDR1 LGHNT and CDR2 FRNRAP. The CDR3 runs to 17 residues. The CDR3 coding sequence is TGTGCTAGTGCTCCAGACAAGGGGACAGGGGCCGCCTACGAGCAGTACTTC. It is translated as CASAPDKGTGAAYEQYF.

The rearrangement uses TRBV5-4 and TRBJ2-2, with D unresolved. With 5 bases removed from V and 3 bases from J, the gap between germline ends came to 5 bases. CDR1 is SGHNT, CDR2 YYREEE, per germline (reference sequence). The CDR3 runs 12 residues. In DNA, the CDR3 is TGTGCCAGCAGGTCGGACACCGGGGAGCTGTTTTTT. This encodes CASRSDTGELFF.

V is TRBV19 and J is TRBJ2-1; D might be TRBD1 (6 bases). V was cut by 3 bases and J by 2 bases, with 11 bases left in between. Germline loops: CDR1 LNHDA, CDR2 SQIVND (reference sequence). The CDR3 has 15 amino acids. The CDR3 sequence: CASSMGQGTYNEQFF. Here the CDR3 DNA reads TGTGCCAGTAGTATGGGGCAGGGGACCTACAATGAGCAGTTCTTC.

V usage is TRBV5-1 and J usage is TRBJ2-5; maybe TRBD2 (6 bases). Per the germline V gene, CDR1 is SGHRS and CDR2 is YFSETQ. The V end lost 5 bases, the J end lost 3 bases, and 14 bases lay between the germline ends. The CDR3 is 14 amino acids. The chain's CDR3 is CASRVRASEETQYF. The CDR3 bases are TGCGCCAGCAGGGTGAGGGCTAGCGAAGAGACCCAGTACTTC.

The chain joins TRBV27 to TRBJ2-7, with 7 positions matching TRBD2. V lost 5 bases and J lost 6; bases outside the gene matches: 13. The CDR3 totals 15 residues. Germline V CDR1 and CDR2: MNHEY, SMNVEV (reference sequence). CDR3 nucleotides: TGTGCCAGCAGTCCTTGGACTAGGGACCGACGCGAGCAGTACTTC. This encodes CASSPWTRDRREQYF.

This chain joins TRBV6-4 and TRBJ2-3; a possible D gene is TRBD1 (5 bases). CDR3 size: 13 residues. Per the germline V gene, CDR1 is MRHNA and CDR2 is SNTAGT. V lost 3 bases and J lost 1, with 5 bases in between. This chain's CDR3 is CASSEGGTDTQYF. DNA for the CDR3: TGTGCCAGCAGTGAAGGGGGCACAGATACGCAGTATTTT.

The chain is built from TRBV9 and TRBJ2-5; 9 bases align to TRBD1. V dropped 0 bases and J dropped 2; count of bases not matched to a gene: 2. Germline CDR1 reads SGDLS; CDR2 reads YYNGEE. This CDR3 is 15 amino acids long. CDR3 DNA sequence: TGTGCCAGCAGCGTAGCCGGGACAGGGCAAGAGACCCAGTACTTC. This sequence encodes CASSVAGTGQETQYF. Full variable domain (rest looked up from reference TRBV9 and TRBJ2-5): DSGVTQTPKHLITATGQRVTLRCSPRSGDLSVYWYQQSLDQGLQFLIQYYNGEERAKGNILERFSAQQFPDLHSELNLSSLELGDSALYFCASSVAGTGQETQYFGPGTRLLVL.

This chain uses TRBV19 with TRBJ2-5; D call uncertain. Germline loops: CDR1 LNHDA, CDR2 SQIVND (reference sequence). The CDR3 has 13 amino acids. Trimming cost V 0 bases and J 2 bases, with 4 bases left between them. Here the CDR3 DNA reads TGTGCCAGTAGTATAGACAGACAAGAGACCCAGTACTTC. Amino acid sequence: CASSIDRQETQYF.

The V and J genes are TRBV2 and TRBJ1-4, with D tentatively TRBD1 (5 bases). The CDR3 is made up of 15 amino acids. Trimming took off 1 base at V and 5 bases at J, with 11 bases between the two ends. Germline lookup yields CDR1 SNHLY and CDR2 FYNNEI. In nucleotides, the CDR3 is TGTGCCAGCAGTGAAGTAGACAGACAAAATGAAAAACTGTTTTTT. Translating gives CASSEVDRQNEKLFF.